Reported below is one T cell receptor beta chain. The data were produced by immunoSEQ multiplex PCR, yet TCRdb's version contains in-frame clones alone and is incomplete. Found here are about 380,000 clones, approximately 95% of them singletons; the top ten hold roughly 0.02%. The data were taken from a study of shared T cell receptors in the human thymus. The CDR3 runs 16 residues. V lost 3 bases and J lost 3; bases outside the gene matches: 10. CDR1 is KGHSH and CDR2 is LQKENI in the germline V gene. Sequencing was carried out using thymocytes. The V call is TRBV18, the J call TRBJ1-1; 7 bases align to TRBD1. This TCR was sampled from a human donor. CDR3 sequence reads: CASSPKPTQGYTEAFF. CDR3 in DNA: TGTGCCAGCTCACCCAAACCTACACAGGGGTACACTGAAGCTTTCTTT.